This T cell receptor beta chain was found in a study of T cells in Graves' hyperthyroidism and ophthalmopathy. The study, taken as a whole, reports: It was a median around 6 months before onset that the model predicted ophthalmopathy.

As concerns this clonotype: What it binds is unknown.

From germline, CDR1 is LNHNV and CDR2 YYDKDF (reference sequence). The CDR3 extends over 17 amino acids. The V and J ends lost 0 bases and 7 bases respectively, with 19 bases between them. RNA transcripts yielded amplified TCR beta CDR3 regions. With the HTBI primer set, the TCR CDR3 went through a first round of RT-PCR. TCRdb analysed the multiplex PCR reads with MiXCR anew, one entry per CDR3 protein. The sample has around 800,000 distinct CDR3 sequences, 38% seen once. The sample was blood. V gene TRBV15 combines with J gene TRBJ1-5; weak D call: TRBD1 (5 bases). The TCR was taken from a man between 18 and 29 years old with Graves' hyperthyroidism. The CDR3 DNA sequence: TGTGCCACCAGCAGAGATGAGGGTGTTACAGGATACCAGCCCCAGCATTTT. This translates into CATSRDEGVTGYQPQHF.